The 27 T cell receptor beta chains in this list originate from one sample, sequenced in a study of shared clonotypes between healthy human individuals. Libraries were prepared by immunoSEQ multiplex PCR; TCRdb keeps only in-frame clonotypes and omits some of them. The data contain over a million clones, about 98.5% of them seen just once; the ten biggest clones take up 0.3% to 0.45%. Input material: naive CD4+ T cells sorted from blood. Subset noted: CD45RA+ positively selected. These TCRs come from a man aged 25-45 years in good health.

This chain joins TRBV2 and TRBJ2-7; unclear D gene. V lost 6 bases and J 6 bases, leaving 12 bases between the germline ends. CDR3 size: 12 residues. CDR1 and CDR2 (germline): SNHLY, FYNNEI. CDR3 coding DNA: TGTGCCAGCAGCCCCATGAGCCCCGAGCAGTACTTC. Translated, it gives CASSPMSPEQYF.

A remark on this clone: This sample includes further DNA sequences coding for the same CDR3. The genes are TRBV5-1 and TRBJ2-1; no firm D call. Between the trimmed V and J ends, which lost 0 bases and 6 bases, there was a span of 4 bases. The CDR3 runs 12 residues. Germline assignment: CDR1 SGHRS and CDR2 YFSETQ. CDR3 DNA sequence: TGCGCCAGCAGCTTGGAGCTCAATGAGCAGTTCTTC. Translating gives CASSLELNEQFF.

This sequence joins TRBV20-1 and TRBJ2-7; unclear D gene. The length of the CDR3 is 11 residues. The germline CDR1 and CDR2 sequences are DFQATT and SNEGSKA (reference sequence). V dropped 0 bases and J dropped 8 bases, with 8 bases sitting between them. CDR3 in DNA: TGCAGTGCTAGAGATCCCAAGAAGCAGTACTTC. Translating it yields CSARDPKKQYF.

The chain carries TRBV2 and TRBJ1-5, with D unclear. V lost 6 bases and J 6 bases, leaving 9 bases between the germline ends. This CDR3 comprises 12 residues. Germline CDR1 and CDR2: SNHLY and FYNNEI. CDR3 coding DNA: TGTGCCAGCAGAGCAGACACTCAGCCCCAGCATTTT. Its protein product is CASRADTQPQHF.

The chain carries TRBV4-3 and TRBJ2-1; 7 positions agree with TRBD2. CDR3 size: 19 residues. Germline CDR1 reads LGHNA; CDR2 reads YSLEER. After removal of 1 base from V and 0 bases from J, the junction contained 12 bases not matched to a gene. Written as DNA, the CDR3 is TGCGCCAGCAGCCAAGGTTTGACTAGCCCAATAAGCTCCTACAATGAGCAGTTCTTC. Translation: CASSQGLTSPISSYNEQFF.

This clone was counted a single time. Other DNA sequences from this sample encode an identical CDR3 as well. The rearrangement uses TRBV7-2 and TRBJ1-3; no definite D call. Trimming removed 5 bases at V and 3 bases at J, with 8 bases between. Per germline, CDR1 SGHTA and CDR2 FQGNSA. The CDR3 sequence is 13 residues long. The CDR3 here is CASSLRIGNTIYF. Here the CDR3 DNA reads TGTGCCAGCAGCCTAAGAATTGGAAACACCATATATTTT.

The chain links TRBV21-1 to TRBJ1-1; TRBD1, the table's D call, lacks a check against the DNA. TRBV21-1 is annotated as a pseudogene. The CDR3 is made up of 17 amino acids. The CDR3 DNA reads as TGTGCCAGCAGTCTACGAGGCAGGGGGTGGCCCAACACTGAAGCTTTCTTT. This translates into CASSLRGRGWPNTEAFF.

The V and J genes are TRBV11-2 and TRBJ2-2, with D hard to call. V gave up 3 bases and J gave up 7 bases, with 6 bases separating them. CDR1 is SGHAT and CDR2 is FQNNGV in the germline V gene. This CDR3 is built from 12 residues. The chain's CDR3 is CASSFSGGELFF. CDR3 DNA sequence: TGTGCCAGCAGCTTCTCGGGCGGGGAGCTGTTTTTT. Using reference TRBV11-2 and TRBJ2-2 for the parts outside the CDR3, the full variable domain is EAGVAQSPRYKIIEKRQSVAFWCNPISGHATLYWYQQILGQGPKLLIQFQNNGVVDDSQLPKDRFSAERLKGVDSTLKIQPAKLEDSAVYLCASSFSGGELFFGEGSRLTVL.

The V gene is TRBV28, the J gene TRBJ1-1; D is ambiguous. V lost 5 bases, J lost 6 bases, and 19 bases lay in between. The CDR3 length is 15 residues. Germline CDR1 reads MDHEN; CDR2 reads SYDVKM. The CDR3 DNA reads TGTGCCAGCAGTGCACCTCTTGCCTCTACTTCTGAAGCTTTCTTT. This codes for CASSAPLASTSEAFF.

V is TRBV2 and J is TRBJ2-1, with 7 bases that match TRBD2. Germline CDR1 is SNHLY and CDR2 is FYNNEI. The CDR3 totals 17 residues. The J segment lost 1 base and the V segment lost 9 bases, leaving 15 bases of the junction unmatched. Here the CDR3 reads CASLRSGTPRSYNEQFF. The CDR3 coding sequence is TGTGCCAGTTTACGGAGCGGGACGCCCAGATCCTACAATGAGCAGTTCTTC.

The chain combines TRBV14 with TRBJ2-7, with a possible D match to TRBD2 (6 bases). CDR3 length: 17 residues. V gave up 0 bases and J gave up 0 bases, with 15 bases separating them. Germline assignment: CDR1 SGHDN and CDR2 FVKESK. The DNA for the CDR3 is TGTGCCAGCAGCCAAGAAATCGGGGGTCTTAGCTCCTACGAGCAGTACTTC. Translating it yields CASSQEIGGLSSYEQYF.

This chain links TRBV6-1 with TRBJ2-3, with TRBD2 matching 10 bases. The CDR3 spans 15 residues. V was pared by 3 bases and J by 3 bases, with 3 bases of the junction left unmatched. The germline V gene has CDR1 MNHNS and CDR2 SASEGT. CDR3 sequence (DNA): TGTGCCAGCAGTGATAAGCGGGAGGGAACAGATACGCAGTATTTT. Translating gives CASSDKREGTDTQYF.

DNA of the CDR3: TGTGCCAGCGCTTCCCGTGTTAACACCGGGGAGCTGTTTTTT. It translates to CASASRVNTGELFF. The chain has TRBV2 and TRBJ2-2; no definite D call. Trimming removed 8 bases at V and 2 bases at J, with 12 bases between. Germline assignment: CDR1 SNHLY and CDR2 FYNNEI. The CDR3 is 14 amino acids.

This chain joins TRBV2 and TRBJ2-3; D remains unclear. Deletions cut 11 bases from V and 0 bases from J, with 9 bases between. Per the germline V gene, CDR1 is SNHLY and CDR2 is FYNNEI. CDR3 size: 12 residues. The CDR3 DNA reads TGTGCCGCCCGTCAAAGCACAGATACGCAGTATTTT. It yields the protein CAARQSTDTQYF.

This chain links TRBV20-1 with TRBJ1-5; TRBD1 aligns across 7 bases. V gave up 3 bases and J gave up 12 bases; unmatched junction bases: 5. Germline V gene sequence: CDR1 DFQATT, CDR2 SNEGSKA (reference sequence). This CDR3 spans 11 amino acids. This CDR3 reads CSASYRGGQHF. CDR3 DNA sequence: TGCAGTGCTAGTTACAGGGGTGGCCAGCATTTT.

The chain couples TRBV9 to TRBJ2-1, with unresolved D. From germline, CDR1 is SGDLS and CDR2 YYNGEE. The CDR3 extends over 12 amino acids. V gave up 3 bases and J gave up 4 bases, with 5 bases separating them. The CDR3: CASSATYNEQFF. CDR3 nucleotides: TGTGCCAGCAGCGCGACGTACAATGAGCAGTTCTTC.

This clone was picked up one time. This chain uses TRBV6-1 with TRBJ1-1, with D possibly matching TRBD1 (5 bases). V lost 11 bases and J lost 3, with 10 bases in between. The CDR3 is 11 amino acids. CDR1 MNHNS and CDR2 SASEGT come from the germline V gene. DNA for the CDR3: TGTGCCTCGATGGGGGACACTGAAGCTTTCTTT. Protein: CASMGDTEAFF.

J is TRBJ2-1 and V is TRBV30; D possibly corresponds to TRBD2 (5 bases). The CDR3 covers 17 residues. Trimming shortened V by 0 bases and J by 2 bases, and 17 bases separated the two germline ends. Germline values: CDR1 GTSNPN, CDR2 SVGIG (reference sequence). CDR3 protein: CAWSVLGLAPPYNEQFF. The DNA for the CDR3 is TGTGCCTGGAGTGTACTAGGGCTAGCCCCCCCCTACAATGAGCAGTTCTTC.

The chain links TRBV5-3 to TRBJ1-1; no clear D gene. TRBV5-3 carries the ORF label, with uncertain function. There are 11 residues in the CDR3. The V and J ends lost 4 bases and 4 bases respectively, with 5 bases between them. DNA for the CDR3: TGTGCCAGAAGCCTCCTCACTGAAGCTTTCTTT. It translates to CARSLLTEAFF.

V usage is TRBV18 and J usage is TRBJ2-2; TRBD2 matches 8 bases. Losses at the gene ends were 2 bases for V and 6 bases for J; bases not matched to a gene: 11. Germline assignment: CDR1 KGHSH and CDR2 LQKENI. This CDR3 is 17 amino acids long. In DNA form, the CDR3 reads TGTGCCAGCTCACCAGTCCTTAGCGGGAAGTTCTCCGGGGAGCTGTTTTTT. Its protein is CASSPVLSGKFSGELFF.

The chain employs TRBV11-2 and TRBJ1-1; perhaps TRBD1 as D (6 bases). The V end was cut by 0 bases, the J end by 4 bases, with 12 bases between. This CDR3 contains 15 residues. Germline assignment: CDR1 SGHAT and CDR2 FQNNGV. The CDR3 protein is CASSLEWGALTEAFF. The CDR3 region has the DNA TGTGCCAGCAGCTTAGAGTGGGGGGCTCTCACTGAAGCTTTCTTT.

The chain links TRBV6-6 to TRBJ1-5; no definite D call. The germline V gene has CDR1 MNHNY and CDR2 SVGAGI (reference sequence). The CDR3 is made up of 16 amino acids. The germline V and J ends were trimmed by 2 bases and 0 bases, with 11 bases remaining between them. The CDR3 DNA is TGTGCCAGCAGTTACCTAGCAGTCGATAGCAATCAGCCCCAGCATTTT. Translation gives CASSYLAVDSNQPQHF.

The chain joins TRBV2 to TRBJ1-1; D unclear. The CDR3 has 13 amino acids. Germline assignment: CDR1 SNHLY and CDR2 FYNNEI. V dropped 5 bases and J dropped 0 bases, with 7 bases sitting between them. For the CDR3, the DNA is TGTGCCAGCAGTTACAAGATGAACACTGAAGCTTTCTTT. This translates into CASSYKMNTEAFF.

The V call is TRBV2, the J call TRBJ1-5, with D possibly being TRBD1 (6 bases). The V end lost 6 bases, the J end lost 9 bases, and 27 bases lay between the germline ends. The length of the CDR3 is 17 residues. Germline V gene data show CDR1 as SNHLY and CDR2 as FYNNEI. Here the CDR3 DNA reads TGTGCCAGCAGACGATTGAACAGGGTGGGTGCTGGAGCGCCCCAGCATTTT. It yields the protein CASRRLNRVGAGAPQHF.

The chain joins TRBV5-6 to TRBJ1-1; weak D call: TRBD1 (5 bases). The CDR3 is made up of 14 amino acids. Germline V gene data show CDR1 as SGHDT and CDR2 as YYEEEE. V lost 0 bases and J lost 1, with 7 bases in between. The CDR3: CASSLVQGNTEAFF. The CDR3, as DNA: TGTGCCAGCAGCTTGGTTCAGGGGAACACTGAAGCTTTCTTT.

V usage is TRBV29-1 and J usage is TRBJ2-3, with 8 bases fitting TRBD2. The CDR3 length is 15 residues. Trimming took 4 bases from V and 4 from J; bases not matched to a gene: 10. Germline CDR1 SQVTM, CDR2 ANQGSEA. The CDR3 loop reads CSVVGLAGSSDTQYF. In nucleotides, the CDR3 is TGCAGCGTTGTCGGGCTAGCGGGTAGCTCAGATACGCAGTATTTT.

The chain uses TRBV7-2 and TRBJ2-3; 11 positions match TRBD2. The trim removed 5 bases at V and 7 bases at J, leaving 8 bases unmatched. The CDR3 covers 15 residues. CDR1 SGHTA and CDR2 FQGNSA come from the germline V gene. The CDR3 coding sequence is TGTGCCAGCAGCCTAGAGCTAGCGGGAGGATATACGCAGTATTTT. It yields the protein CASSLELAGGYTQYF.